This T cell receptor (beta chain) was sequenced for a study of T cell changes during pregnancy in multiple sclerosis. Data came from immunoSEQ multiplex PCR; TCRdb stores just in-frame clones and leaves some out. The data contain over 60,000 clones, around 92% of them singletons. Trimming left V 8 bases short and J 8 bases short, with 12 bases between. The CDR3 consists of 11 residues. Germline CDR1 is SGHVS and CDR2 is FNYEAQ. The origin of this receptor is a female donor in good health, enrolled as a control in a pregnancy study. Sequenced here: peripheral blood, sampled in the third trimester of pregnancy. The V gene is TRBV7-6, the J gene TRBJ1-1, with D tentatively TRBD1 (5 bases). CDR3 protein: CASQGDFEAFF. CDR3 DNA: TGTGCCAGCCAAGGGGATTTCGAAGCTTTCTTT.